These 10 T cell receptor beta chains were sequenced from one sample in a study of response to subunit inactivated influenza vaccine. TCRdb processed the RT-PCR reads anew with MiXCR; each CDR3 protein has one entry. The sample lists approximately 500,000 distinct CDR3 sequences, approximately 24% occurring once. These same data were also listed under a study on T cells expressing NK-cell markers. That publication notes: The cDNA for TCR beta came from 5'RACE template switching with UMIs.

This sample comprised CD4+ T cells sorted from PBMCs, obtained approximately 13 days after vaccination. The receptor source for this set is a man aged 45-60 years who received an inactivated influenza vaccine.

The CDR3 protein is CASSLDRQENNSPLHF. CDR3 nucleotides: TGCGCCAGCAGCTTGGACCGACAAGAAAATAATTCACCCCTCCACTTT. The rearrangement uses TRBV5-1 and TRBJ1-6; D not resolved. The CDR3 consists of 16 residues. CDR1 is SGHRS and CDR2 is YFSETQ in the germline V gene. Trimming removed 0 bases from V and 5 bases from J, with 12 bases in between.

There are a few counts of this clonotype. This chain uses TRBV7-9 with TRBJ1-1; D uncertain. Deletions cut 2 bases from V and 4 bases from J, with 5 bases between. CDR1 is SEHNR and CDR2 is FQNEAQ in the germline V gene (reference sequence). This CDR3 is built from 12 residues. The CDR3 nucleotides are TGTGCCAGCAGCTTAAAGAGCACTGAAGCTTTCTTT. Amino acid sequence: CASSLKSTEAFF.

This clonotype was recorded a few times. V and J are TRBV15 and TRBJ2-4; D gene ambiguous. Germline lookup yields CDR1 LNHNV and CDR2 YYDKDF (reference sequence). With 1 base removed from V and 9 bases from J, the gap between germline ends came to 7 bases. This CDR3 has 12 amino acids. CDR3 in amino acids: CATSRVQGIQYF. The CDR3 bases are TGTGCCACCAGCAGAGTGCAAGGCATTCAGTACTTC.

This chain links TRBV6-2 or TRBV6-3 with TRBJ2-1; D tentatively fits TRBD1 or TRBD2 (5 bases each). This CDR3 has 15 amino acids. The V end lost 10 bases, the J end lost 5 bases, and 21 bases lay between the germline ends. Per the germline V gene, CDR1 is MNHEY and CDR2 is SVGEGT. The CDR3 loop is CAISWGLVYDNEQFF. As DNA, the CDR3 is TGTGCCATCTCCTGGGGGTTAGTGTACGACAATGAGCAGTTCTTC.

V is TRBV29-1 and J is TRBJ1-1; 8 bases match TRBD1. The V and J ends lost 7 bases and 1 base, in that order; junction bases with no gene match: 5. CDR1 SQVTM and CDR2 ANQGSEA come from the germline V gene. The CDR3 sequence is 13 residues long. The CDR3: CSGTGQANTEAFF. In nucleotides, the CDR3 is TGCAGCGGGACGGGACAGGCGAACACTGAAGCTTTCTTT.

This clonotype was seen only a few times. This chain connects TRBV15 to TRBJ2-5, with a possible D match to TRBD1 (5 bases). The germline V and J ends were trimmed by 8 bases and 1 base, with 11 bases remaining between them. Germline CDR1 reads LNHNV; CDR2 reads YYDKDF (reference sequence). The CDR3 has 13 amino acids. The CDR3 here is CATSQDTQETQYF. The CDR3 bases are TGTGCCACCTCTCAGGACACCCAAGAGACCCAGTACTTC.

The chain carries TRBV7-8 and TRBJ2-7, with TRBD2 matching over 10 bases. Trimming removed 5 bases from V and 3 bases from J; junction bases left unmatched: 7. Germline V gene data show CDR1 as SGHVS and CDR2 as FQNEAQ. The CDR3 contains 15 residues. The CDR3 reads CASSPGTSVIYEQYF. The CDR3 DNA sequence: TGTGCCAGCAGCCCCGGGACTAGCGTTATCTACGAGCAGTACTTC. Full variable domain (missing parts from reference TRBV7-8 and TRBJ2-7): GAGVSQSPRYKVAKRGQDVALRCDPISGHVSLFWYQQALGQGPEFLTYFQNEAQLDKSGLPSDRFFAERPEGSVSTLKIQRTQQEDSAVYLCASSPGTSVIYEQYFGPGTRLTVT.

This chain links TRBV7-2 with TRBJ2-2; TRBD1 agrees at 10 bases. J gave up 3 bases and V 5 bases, and 3 bases lay outside the gene matches. In germline, CDR1 is SGHTA, CDR2 FQGNSA. The CDR3 runs to 15 residues. CDR3 loop: CASSKGQGYTGELFF. CDR3 nucleotides: TGTGCCAGCAGCAAGGGACAGGGGTACACCGGGGAGCTGTTTTTT.

This clonotype was found a few times. The CDR3 loop is CASSSQGTYGYTF. As DNA, the CDR3 is TGTGCCAGCAGCTCGCAGGGTACCTATGGCTACACCTTC. The rearrangement uses TRBV7-2 and TRBJ1-2, with TRBD1 as a possible D gene (5 bases). V dropped 4 bases and J dropped 4 bases, with 10 bases sitting between them. This CDR3 has 13 residues. In germline, CDR1 is SGHTA, CDR2 FQGNSA.

This clonotype was seen a few times. This chain connects TRBV10-3 to TRBJ2-5, with D perhaps matching TRBD1 (6 bases). Trimming took off 5 bases at V and 5 bases at J, with 12 bases between the two ends. CDR3 length: 13 residues. The germline gives CDR1 ENHRY, CDR2 SYGVKD. Here the CDR3 DNA reads TGTGCCATCAGTCGGACAGAAGGCGAGACCCAGTACTTC. It specifies CAISRTEGETQYF.